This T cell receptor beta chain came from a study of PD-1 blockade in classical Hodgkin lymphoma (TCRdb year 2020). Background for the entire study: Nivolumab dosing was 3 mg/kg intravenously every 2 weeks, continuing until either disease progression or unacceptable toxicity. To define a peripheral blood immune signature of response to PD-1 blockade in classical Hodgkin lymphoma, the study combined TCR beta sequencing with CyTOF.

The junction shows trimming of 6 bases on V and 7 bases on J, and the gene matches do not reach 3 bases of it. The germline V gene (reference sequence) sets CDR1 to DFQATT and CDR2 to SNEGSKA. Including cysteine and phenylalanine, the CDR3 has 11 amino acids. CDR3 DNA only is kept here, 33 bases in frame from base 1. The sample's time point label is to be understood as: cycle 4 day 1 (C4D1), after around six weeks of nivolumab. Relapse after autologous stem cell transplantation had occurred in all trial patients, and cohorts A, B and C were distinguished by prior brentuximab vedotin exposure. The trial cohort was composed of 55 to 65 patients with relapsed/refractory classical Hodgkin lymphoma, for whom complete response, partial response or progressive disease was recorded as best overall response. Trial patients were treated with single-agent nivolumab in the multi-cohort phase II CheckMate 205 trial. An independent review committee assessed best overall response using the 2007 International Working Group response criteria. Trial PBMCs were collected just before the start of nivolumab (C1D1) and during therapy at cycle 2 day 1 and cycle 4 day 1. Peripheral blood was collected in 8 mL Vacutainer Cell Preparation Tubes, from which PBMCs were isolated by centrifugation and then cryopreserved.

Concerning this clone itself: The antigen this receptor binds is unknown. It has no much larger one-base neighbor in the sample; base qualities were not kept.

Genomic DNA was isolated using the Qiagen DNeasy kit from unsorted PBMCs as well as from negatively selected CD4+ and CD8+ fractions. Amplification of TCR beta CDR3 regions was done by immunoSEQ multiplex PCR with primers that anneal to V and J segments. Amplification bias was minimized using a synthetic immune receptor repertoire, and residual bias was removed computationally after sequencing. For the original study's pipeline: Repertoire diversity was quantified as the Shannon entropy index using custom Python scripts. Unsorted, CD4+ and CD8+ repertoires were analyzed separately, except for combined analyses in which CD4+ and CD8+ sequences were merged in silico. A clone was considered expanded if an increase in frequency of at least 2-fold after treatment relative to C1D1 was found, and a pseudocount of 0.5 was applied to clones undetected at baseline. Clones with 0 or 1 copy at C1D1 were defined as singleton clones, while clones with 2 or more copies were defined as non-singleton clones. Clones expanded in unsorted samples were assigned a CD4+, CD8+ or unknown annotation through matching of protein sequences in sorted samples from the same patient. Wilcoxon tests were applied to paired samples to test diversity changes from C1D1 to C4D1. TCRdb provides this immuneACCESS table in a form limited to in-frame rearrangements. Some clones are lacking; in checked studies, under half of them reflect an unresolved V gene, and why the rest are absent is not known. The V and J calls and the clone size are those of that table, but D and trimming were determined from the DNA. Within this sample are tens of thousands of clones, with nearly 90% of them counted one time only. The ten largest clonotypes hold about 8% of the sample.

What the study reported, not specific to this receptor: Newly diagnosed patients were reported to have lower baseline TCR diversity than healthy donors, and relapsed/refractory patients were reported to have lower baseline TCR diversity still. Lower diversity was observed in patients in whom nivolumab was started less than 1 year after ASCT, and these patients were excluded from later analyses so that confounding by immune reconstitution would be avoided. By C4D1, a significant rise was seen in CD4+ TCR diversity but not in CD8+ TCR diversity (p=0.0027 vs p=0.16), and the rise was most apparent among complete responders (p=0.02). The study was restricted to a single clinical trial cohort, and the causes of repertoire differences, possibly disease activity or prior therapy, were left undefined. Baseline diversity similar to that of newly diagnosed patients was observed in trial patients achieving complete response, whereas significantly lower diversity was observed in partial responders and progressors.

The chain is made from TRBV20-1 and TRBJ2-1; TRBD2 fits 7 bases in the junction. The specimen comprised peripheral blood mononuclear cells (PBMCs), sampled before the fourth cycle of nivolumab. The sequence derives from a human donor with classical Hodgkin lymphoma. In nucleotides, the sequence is TGCAGTGCCCTGGGGGGGAATGAGCAGTTCTTC. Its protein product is CSALGGNEQFF.